The 30 T cell receptor beta chains below were found in one sample sequenced in a study of blood T cells in healthy people across ages. The second PCR ran roughly 7 to 11 cycles with a sample-barcoded 5' primer and J-beta primers. From the 5' RACE reads, TCRdb called clonotypes with MiXCR, one entry per CDR3 protein. Of 780,000 or so distinct CDR3 sequences listed, approximately 53% are singletons. Sequencing was performed on blood. These TCRs come from a man older than 75 in good health.

This sequence joins TRBV21-1 and TRBJ2-7; TRBD1, as called in the table, went unchecked against the DNA. TRBV21-1 is classified as a pseudogene. The length of the CDR3 is 13 residues. The CDR3 bases are TGTGCCAGCAGTAACACAGGGGTCTACGAGCAGTACTTC. As protein: CASSNTGVYEQYF.

This CDR3 is CSAFGTRGAYEQYF. The CDR3 DNA is TGCAGTGCTTTCGGGACTAGGGGGGCCTACGAGCAGTACTTC. The V gene is TRBV20-1, the J gene TRBJ2-7, with 8 bases fitting TRBD2. The V segment lost 5 bases and the J segment 2 bases; nucleotides outside the gene matches: 8. The CDR3 is 14 amino acids. The germline V gene has CDR1 DFQATT and CDR2 SNEGSKA (reference sequence).

The chain links TRBV11-2 to TRBJ1-2, with 8 positions matching TRBD1. From germline, CDR1 is SGHAT and CDR2 FQNNGV. Trimming cost V 5 bases and J 6 bases; bases outside gene matches: 11. The CDR3 has 15 residues. The CDR3 nucleotides are TGTGCCAGCAGCGTAAACAGGGGGATTAAGGATGGCTACACCTTC. Translating gives CASSVNRGIKDGYTF.

This clonotype was seen a few times. The chain uses TRBV7-2 and TRBJ2-5; 8 nucleotides match TRBD2. V lost 1 base, J lost 5 bases, and 6 bases stayed unmatched. CDR1 is SGHTA and CDR2 is FQGNSA in the germline V gene. The CDR3 extends over 15 amino acids. CDR3 DNA sequence: TGTGCCAGCAGCTTAGTGGGACTAGGTGTTGAGACCCAGTACTTC. Translation gives CASSLVGLGVETQYF.

The chain recombines TRBV25-1 with TRBJ1-1; TRBD1 matches 9 bases. The CDR3 loop spans 15 amino acids. J was trimmed by 2 bases and V by 1 base; bases with no gene match: 2. The germline V gene has CDR1 MGHDK and CDR2 SYGVNS. The CDR3 loop is CASSEWGQGNTEAFF. For the CDR3, the DNA is TGTGCCAGCAGTGAATGGGGACAGGGTAACACTGAAGCTTTCTTT.

In this sample, this clonotype turned up a few times. The CDR3 nucleotides are TGTGCCAGCAGTAAACTAGCGGGAGGAATTAATGAGCAGTTCTTC. Its protein is CASSKLAGGINEQFF. The J gene is TRBJ2-1, the V gene TRBV6-6; 12 nucleotides match TRBD2. Germline V gene sequence: CDR1 MNHNY, CDR2 SVGAGI (reference sequence). There are 15 residues in the CDR3. Trimming took 5 bases from V and 7 from J; bases not matched to a gene: 6.

The chain employs TRBV3-1 and TRBJ2-4, with a weak D call TRBD2 (6 bases). V dropped 3 bases and J dropped 0 bases, with 12 bases sitting between them. Germline values: CDR1 LGHDT, CDR2 YNNKEL (reference sequence). The CDR3 contains 16 residues. The CDR3 DNA follows: TGTGCCAGCAGCCAGGGACTTCTTCTAGCCAAAAACATTCAGTACTTC. The encoded protein is CASSQGLLLAKNIQYF.

This clonotype showed up just a few times. The chain links TRBV20-1 to TRBJ2-7; 7 bases align to TRBD1. The germline V gene encodes CDR1 DFQATT and CDR2 SNEGSKA (reference sequence). Germline trimming cut 5 bases from V and 2 bases from J; bases unmatched to any gene: 9. The CDR3 sequence is 14 residues long. The CDR3 DNA reads TGCAGTGCTTCGACAGGGAGATGGCCCTACGAGCAGTACTTC. Protein product: CSASTGRWPYEQYF.

The J gene is TRBJ2-7, the V gene TRBV5-1; 12 bases match TRBD2. Germline V gene lookup returns CDR1 SGHRS and CDR2 YFSETQ. The CDR3 runs 16 residues. V was clipped by 4 bases and J by 4 bases; unmatched bases: 9. CDR3: CASSLVTSGSRYEQYF. CDR3 nucleotides: TGCGCCAGCAGCCTGGTGACTAGCGGGAGTAGATACGAGCAGTACTTC.

This clonotype appeared a few times. The V gene is TRBV20-1, the J gene TRBJ2-2; TRBD2 matches 7 bases. With 3 bases clipped from V and 1 base from J, the junction kept 2 bases outside the gene matches. The length of the CDR3 is 14 residues. Germline V lookup: CDR1 DFQATT, CDR2 SNEGSKA (reference sequence). The CDR3 nucleotides read TGCAGTGCTAGCGGGGGGAGGAACACCGGGGAGCTGTTTTTT. Protein sequence: CSASGGRNTGELFF.

The chain joins TRBV5-1 to TRBJ2-7, with 7 bases fitting TRBD1. Germline lookup yields CDR1 SGHRS and CDR2 YFSETQ. V lost 3 bases to trimming and J lost 5 bases; unmatched junction nucleotides: 11. The CDR3 runs to 15 residues. The CDR3, as DNA: TGCGCCAGCAGCTGGAACAGGGGTGCTCCTCACGAGCAGTACTTC. Encoded protein: CASSWNRGAPHEQYF. The whole variable domain, remainder taken from reference TRBV5-1 and TRBJ2-7, is KAGVTQTPRYLIKTRGQQVTLSCSPISGHRSVSWYQQTPGQGLQFLFEYFSETQRNKGNFPGRFSGRQFSNSRSEMNVSTLELGDSALYLCASSWNRGAPHEQYFGPGTRLTVT.

This clonotype was picked up a small number of times. The chain carries TRBV12-3 or TRBV12-4 and TRBJ1-6; 9 nucleotides agree with TRBD1. The CDR3 length is 16 residues. V trimming: 6 bases; J trimming: 10 bases; junction bases outside the gene matches: 13. This CDR3 reads CASSPDRGVVGSPLHF. For the CDR3, the DNA is TGTGCCAGCAGCCCGGACAGGGGAGTCGTGGGATCACCCCTCCACTTT.

The J gene is TRBJ2-7, the V gene TRBV27; possible D gene TRBD2, 5 bases. CDR3 length: 13 amino acids. V was shortened by 5 bases and J by 4 bases, with 12 bases between the two germline ends. In germline, CDR1 is MNHEY, CDR2 SMNVEV (reference sequence). CDR3: CASSTPPGYEQYF. DNA for the CDR3: TGTGCCAGCAGTACGCCCCCGGGGTACGAGCAGTACTTC.

This clonotype was detected only once. The chain carries TRBV20-1 and TRBJ2-7; TRBD2 aligns across 7 bases. Germline V gene lookup returns CDR1 DFQATT and CDR2 SNEGSKA (reference sequence). This CDR3 is 15 amino acids long. Losses at the gene ends were 0 bases for V and 6 bases for J; bases not matched to a gene: 11. The CDR3 is CSAREPLAGVREQYF. In DNA form, the CDR3 reads TGCAGTGCTAGAGAACCCCTCGCGGGAGTCCGCGAGCAGTACTTC.

The V and J genes are TRBV3-1 and TRBJ1-1; a weak D match, TRBD1 (5 bases). V lost 2 bases and J lost 1, with 17 bases in between. Germline-derived CDR1 and CDR2 are LGHDT and YNNKEL (reference sequence). This CDR3 has 17 residues. Here the CDR3 reads CASSQIVRQMGNTEAFF. CDR3 in DNA: TGTGCCAGCAGCCAAATTGTTAGACAGATGGGGAACACTGAAGCTTTCTTT.

Only one count was recorded for this clonotype. The chain couples TRBV12-3 or TRBV12-4 to TRBJ1-1; D perhaps matches TRBD1 (5 bases). The CDR3 is 15 residues long. The V end was cut by 0 bases, the J end by 0 bases, with 8 bases between. CDR3 DNA: TGTGCCAGCAGTTTAGCGCGCAGGGTGAACACTGAAGCTTTCTTT. It codes for CASSLARRVNTEAFF.

J is TRBJ2-1 and V is TRBV2, with D hard to call. Germline V gives CDR1 SNHLY, CDR2 FYNNEI. Trimming took 7 bases from V and 8 from J, leaving 9 bases between them. The CDR3 runs 11 residues. CDR3 DNA: TGTGCCAGCACGAAGATAGATGAGCAGTTCTTC. Its protein is CASTKIDEQFF.

The chain joins TRBV7-3 to TRBJ2-1; D possibly corresponds to TRBD2 (6 bases). The CDR3 contains 14 residues. Trimming left V 5 bases short and J 0 bases short, with 8 bases between. Germline CDR1 and CDR2: SGHTA and FQGTGA. CDR3 nucleotide sequence: TGTGCCAGCAGCGGAGCGGGCTCCTACAATGAGCAGTTCTTC. This sequence encodes CASSGAGSYNEQFF. The complete variable domain, with remaining parts taken from reference TRBV7-3 and TRBJ2-1, reads GAGVSQTPSNKVTEKGKYVELRCDPISGHTALYWYRQSLGQGPEFLIYFQGTGAADDSGLPNDRFFAVRPEGSVSTLKIQRTERGDSAVYLCASSGAGSYNEQFFGPGTRLTVL.

The gene calls are TRBV5-6 and TRBJ2-4; 11 bases are a match to TRBD2. The closer fit of TRBJ2-7 to the DNA end suggests the J call may be wrong. CDR1 SGHDT and CDR2 YYEEEE come from the germline V gene. This CDR3 has 15 amino acids. The CDR3 DNA sequence: TGTGCCAGCAGCGGGGGACTAGCGGTCACCTACGAGCAGTACTTC. Translated, it gives CASSGGLAVTYEQYF.

This clonotype came up a few times. The chain is built from TRBV6-2 or TRBV6-3 and TRBJ2-1, with D tentatively TRBD2 (6 bases). The CDR3 spans 15 residues. The germline V gene has CDR1 MNHEY and CDR2 SVGEGT. V lost 5 bases, J lost 8 bases, and 19 bases lay in between. This CDR3 reads CASSGGYVGGDEQFF. For the CDR3, the DNA is TGTGCCAGCAGTGGGGGGTACGTGGGAGGCGATGAGCAGTTCTTC.

The rearrangement links TRBV20-1 to TRBJ2-5; 7 bases fit TRBD2. Germline V gene lookup returns CDR1 DFQATT and CDR2 SNEGSKA (reference sequence). V shed 0 bases, J shed 5 bases, and the junction held 9 bases outside the gene matches. CDR3 length: 15 residues. CDR3 nucleotide sequence: TGCAGTGCTAGAGATAGGGGACTATCGGGGGAGACCCAGTACTTC. This translates into CSARDRGLSGETQYF.

This clonotype was seen a few times. CDR3: CASSLGGLGGIQYF. CDR3 nucleotide sequence: TGCGCCAGCAGCTTGGGGGGACTAGGGGGCATTCAGTACTTC. The rearrangement joins TRBV5-1 to TRBJ2-4; the match to TRBD2 covers 8 bases. CDR3 length: 14 residues. Trimming cost V 0 bases and J 9 bases; bases outside gene matches: 5. In germline, CDR1 is SGHRS, CDR2 YFSETQ.

This chain uses TRBV20-1 with TRBJ1-4; the D gene is possibly TRBD1 (5 bases). The V gene lost 3 bases and the J gene lost 8 bases, with 19 bases spanning the gap. Germline CDR1 DFQATT, CDR2 SNEGSKA (reference sequence). This CDR3 is built from 15 residues. The CDR3 sequence is CSARGRGYGEEKLFF. The CDR3 DNA sequence: TGCAGTGCTAGGGGTAGGGGATACGGAGAAGAAAAACTGTTTTTT.

J is TRBJ1-1 and V is TRBV20-1; a possible D gene is TRBD1 (6 bases). The CDR3 consists of 12 residues. V shed 6 bases and J shed 5 bases, with 13 bases lying between them. The germline CDR1 and CDR2 sequences are DFQATT and SNEGSKA (reference sequence). DNA of the CDR3: TGCAGTGCGATACAGGGAGAGACTGAAGCTTTCTTT. It codes for CSAIQGETEAFF.

This clonotype was seen a handful of times. The gene calls are TRBV29-1 and TRBJ2-1, with D perhaps matching TRBD1 (6 bases). The CDR3 is made up of 12 amino acids. The V and J ends lost 6 bases and 6 bases respectively, with 12 bases between them. Germline CDR1 is SQVTM and CDR2 is ANQGSEA. The CDR3 reads CSVPPGVNEQFF. CDR3 in DNA: TGCAGCGTACCCCCAGGGGTCAATGAGCAGTTCTTC.

The chain joins TRBV9 to TRBJ1-2, with a possible D match to TRBD1 (5 bases). The CDR3 runs to 15 residues. V lost 0 bases to trimming and J lost 6 bases, with 15 bases between them. Germline V gives CDR1 SGDLS, CDR2 YYNGEE. Here the CDR3 reads CASSVEQGRSDGYTF. The DNA for the CDR3 is TGTGCCAGCAGCGTAGAGCAGGGAAGGAGCGATGGCTACACCTTC.

This clonotype was detected many times. V usage is TRBV6-1 and J usage is TRBJ1-2, with D possibly being TRBD1 (5 bases). Deletions cut 6 bases from V and 8 bases from J, with 25 bases between. This CDR3 contains 16 residues. Germline V gene sequence: CDR1 MNHNS, CDR2 SASEGT. This chain's CDR3 is CASSVRDRAVLGGYTF. The CDR3 region has the DNA TGTGCCAGCAGCGTTCGTGACAGAGCAGTCTTGGGAGGCTACACCTTC.

The V call is TRBV13, the J call TRBJ2-7; a weak D match, TRBD2 (7 bases). The germline V gene encodes CDR1 PRHDT and CDR2 FYEKMQ (reference sequence). CDR3 length: 15 residues. With 7 bases removed from V and 3 bases from J, the gap between germline ends came to 19 bases. CDR3 sequence (DNA): TGTGCCAGCACCCTAGGGGGGGACTCCTACTACGAGCAGTACTTC. Translated, it gives CASTLGGDSYYEQYF.

The J gene is TRBJ2-7, the V gene TRBV29-1, with 7 bases fitting TRBD1. V dropped 6 bases and J dropped 1; count of bases not matched to a gene: 12. This CDR3 is 15 amino acids long. Germline V lookup: CDR1 SQVTM, CDR2 ANQGSEA. The CDR3 is CSVLGRDSRSYEQYF. The CDR3 bases are TGCAGCGTCCTTGGACGGGACAGTCGATCCTACGAGCAGTACTTC.

This clonotype has just a few counts. The V gene is TRBV5-1, the J gene TRBJ2-7, with D possibly matching TRBD1 (6 bases). The CDR3 runs 15 residues. Per the germline V gene, CDR1 is SGHRS and CDR2 is YFSETQ. V dropped 3 bases and J dropped 0 bases, with 13 bases sitting between them. CDR3 in DNA: TGCGCCAGCAGCTCCCAGGGGATTGGCTCCTACGAGCAGTACTTC. Translated, it gives CASSSQGIGSYEQYF.